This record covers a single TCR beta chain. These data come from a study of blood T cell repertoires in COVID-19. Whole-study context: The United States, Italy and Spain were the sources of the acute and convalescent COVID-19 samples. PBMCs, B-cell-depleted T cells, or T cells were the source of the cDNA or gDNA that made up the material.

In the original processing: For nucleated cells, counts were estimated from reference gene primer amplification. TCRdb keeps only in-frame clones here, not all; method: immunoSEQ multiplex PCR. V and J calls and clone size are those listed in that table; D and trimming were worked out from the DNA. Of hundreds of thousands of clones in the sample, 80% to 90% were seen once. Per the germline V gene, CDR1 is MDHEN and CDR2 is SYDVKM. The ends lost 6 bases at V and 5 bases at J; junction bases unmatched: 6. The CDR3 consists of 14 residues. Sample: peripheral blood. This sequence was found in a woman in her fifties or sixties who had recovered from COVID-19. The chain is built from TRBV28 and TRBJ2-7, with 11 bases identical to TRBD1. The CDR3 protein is CASRVRDRGNEQYF. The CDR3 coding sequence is TGTGCCAGCAGAGTCCGGGACAGGGGGAACGAGCAGTACTTC.